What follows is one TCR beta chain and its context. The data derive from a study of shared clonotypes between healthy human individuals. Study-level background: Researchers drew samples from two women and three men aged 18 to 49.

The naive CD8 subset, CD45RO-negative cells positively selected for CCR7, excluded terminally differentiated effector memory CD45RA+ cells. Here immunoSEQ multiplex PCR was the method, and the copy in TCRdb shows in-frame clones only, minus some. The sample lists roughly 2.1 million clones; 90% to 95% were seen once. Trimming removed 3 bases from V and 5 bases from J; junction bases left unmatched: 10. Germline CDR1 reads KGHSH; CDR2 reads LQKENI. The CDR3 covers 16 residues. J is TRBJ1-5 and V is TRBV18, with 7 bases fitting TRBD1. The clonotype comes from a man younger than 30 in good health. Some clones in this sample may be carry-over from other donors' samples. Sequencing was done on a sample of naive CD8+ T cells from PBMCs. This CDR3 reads CASSPFETGSDQPQHF. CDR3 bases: TGTGCCAGCTCACCTTTCGAGACAGGGTCTGATCAGCCCCAGCATTTT.